This T cell receptor (beta chain) was identified in a study of cytomegalovirus exposure and HLA in healthy donors. Study summary: Tens of millions of unique TCR sequences came from HLA-typed donors in an early release. Regarding the study as a whole: When a later analysis was performed, an Asian-associated ancestry cluster reportedly had fewer N-insertions than the approximately 700-donor mean.

A word on this clone: Its antigen is not identified.

PCR involved 60 Vbeta and 13 Jbeta primers. This table comes from immunoSEQ multiplex PCR, and its TCRdb copy is limited to in-frame clones, with some not included. The table has about 88,000 clones, approximately 90% seen once. CDR1 and CDR2 (germline): SGHDN, FVKESK. CDR3 size: 19 residues. V lost 0 bases and J lost 1; bases outside the gene matches: 10. Donors were nominally healthy when sampled, though unrecorded immune exposures were likely. The TCR comes from a man younger than 35 in good health and CMV-seronegative. The sequenced sample consisted of PBMCs. The chain links TRBV14 to TRBJ2-5, with 11 bases lining up with TRBD2. The CDR3 loop reads CASSQDLGRTSGFQETQYF. For the CDR3, the DNA is TGTGCCAGCAGCCAAGATCTGGGACGGACTAGCGGGTTCCAAGAGACCCAGTACTTC.